This TCR beta chain was retrieved from a study of cytomegalovirus exposure and HLA in healthy donors. Across the whole study: Samples from HLA-typed donors yielded about 85 million unique TCRs in an early data release.

PCR was performed using 60 Vbeta and 13 Jbeta primers. Sequenced by immunoSEQ multiplex PCR; TCRdb stores in-frame clones only, minus some. The sample consists of around 200,000 clones, roughly 85% of them appearing once. This CDR3 has 20 residues. In germline, CDR1 is SGHTA, CDR2 FQGNSA. The trim removed 0 bases at V and 3 bases at J, leaving 14 bases unmatched. Specimen: PBMCs. The V call is TRBV7-2, the J call TRBJ1-5; TRBD1 matches 10 bases. This TCR was sampled from a woman aged 45 to 65 in good health and CMV-seronegative. CDR3: CASSLAGTGAVRRYNQPQHF. The CDR3 nucleotides read TGTGCCAGCAGCTTAGCCGGGACAGGGGCAGTAAGGCGGTACAATCAGCCCCAGCATTTT.